This T cell receptor beta chain comes out of a study of spatial heterogeneity in lung cancer. Whole-study context: Alpha-chain sequences were consistently detected less often than beta-chain sequences.

This clonotype was counted at least ten times. Its antigen is unidentified. Time point in this sample: sample taken at primary tumor resection. The input material, whole RNA from tumor, nontumor lung or frozen PBMC, was sequenced unsorted. Samples were donated by 72 untreated early-stage non-small cell lung cancer patients. Study-wide results and caveats: Tumor TCRs that were ubiquitous and expanded showed up in blood more at resection than follow-up.

TCR cDNA molecules were tagged individually, and each one carried a unique molecular identifier. TCRdb processed the 5' RACE reads anew with MiXCR; each CDR3 protein has one entry. The repertoire consists of approximately 52,000 distinct CDR3 sequences, with roughly 6.5% occurring once and the leading ten covering about 3%. With V trimmed by 0 bases and J by 4 bases, 3 bases remained unmatched. The V gene's germline CDR1 is DFQATT and CDR2 SNEGSKA (reference sequence). This CDR3 is 15 amino acids long. J is TRBJ1-6 and V is TRBV20-1; 7 nucleotides line up with TRBD1. The sample here was PBMCs, taken at surgery. This sequence originates from a female donor with early-stage non-small cell lung cancer. The CDR3 here is CSARDRGQYNSPLHF. As DNA, the CDR3 is TGCAGTGCTAGAGATCGGGGACAGTATAATTCACCCCTCCACTTT.